Each of the 8 T cell receptor beta chains below was sequenced from the same sample in a study of T cell repertoires in cytomegalovirus infection. From the reads, TCRdb called clonotypes with MiXCR, one entry per CDR3 protein. The sample contains hundreds of thousands of distinct CDR3 sequences, 42% of which appear only once. These receptors' antigens are unknown. This material consisted of cultured PBMCs, taken from culture after CMV antigen stimulation. The receptor source for this set is a human donor in good health (CMV status not recorded). Some clones in this sample may be carry-over from other donors' samples.

The chain uses TRBV27 and TRBJ2-7; the D is unclear. The ends were cut back, 5 bases at V and 6 bases at J, with 8 bases in the middle. This CDR3 region has 11 residues. Germline values: CDR1 MNHEY, CDR2 SMNVEV (reference sequence). CDR3 protein: CASSTGSEQYF. CDR3 DNA: TGTGCCAGCAGTACCGGAAGCGAGCAGTACTTC.

The V call is TRBV28, the J call TRBJ2-7, with TRBD2 as a possible D gene (7 bases). V dropped 2 bases and J dropped 7 bases, with 21 bases sitting between them. This CDR3 has 16 amino acids. The germline V gene encodes CDR1 MDHEN and CDR2 SYDVKM. CDR3 sequence: CASSLRGAGWVEEQYF. CDR3 DNA sequence: TGTGCCAGCAGTTTACGGGGGGCAGGGTGGGTGGAAGAGCAGTACTTC.

The chain is built from TRBV6-8 and TRBJ2-2; no clear D gene. Deletions cut 7 bases from V and 2 bases from J, with 11 bases between. Germline V gene data show CDR1 as MNHGY and CDR2 as SAAAGT. The CDR3 contains 14 residues. The chain's CDR3 is CASMRSKNTGELFF. As DNA, the CDR3 is TGTGCCAGCATGAGGTCTAAAAACACCGGGGAGCTGTTTTTT.

The CDR3 is CASSLGTAGWLFF. The CDR3 DNA sequence: TGTGCCAGCAGCTTAGGGACCGCCGGGTGGCTGTTTTTT. The V and J genes are TRBV11-2 and TRBJ1-4; no definite D call. The CDR3 contains 13 residues. The germline CDR1 and CDR2 sequences are SGHAT and FQNNGV. Trimming pared 1 base from V and 14 bases from J, leaving 14 bases between. The full variable domain, rest sourced from reference TRBV11-2 and TRBJ1-4, is EAGVAQSPRYKIIEKRQSVAFWCNPISGHATLYWYQQILGQGPKLLIQFQNNGVVDDSQLPKDRFSAERLKGVDSTLKIQPAKLEDSAVYLCASSLGTAGWLFFGSGTQLSVL.

The chain employs TRBV6-5 and TRBJ2-3; D is unclear. Trimming took 3 bases from V and 2 from J, leaving 12 bases between them. The germline gives CDR1 MNHEY, CDR2 SVGAGI. This CDR3 spans 15 amino acids. The CDR3 loop reads CASSYGVTSTDTQYF. CDR3 nucleotides: TGTGCCAGCAGTTATGGGGTCACTTCCACAGATACGCAGTATTTT.

This chain links TRBV6-5 with TRBJ2-5; 7 bases are a match to TRBD2. V was clipped by 6 bases and J by 1 base; unmatched bases: 5. This CDR3 has 14 amino acids. CDR1 is MNHEY and CDR2 is SVGAGI in the germline V gene. Here the CDR3 reads CASRYRGVQETQYF. In nucleotides, the CDR3 is TGTGCCAGCAGGTATCGGGGGGTCCAAGAGACCCAGTACTTC.

The chain is built from TRBV4-1 and TRBJ1-4; 11 nucleotides line up with TRBD1. Germline values: CDR1 MGHRA, CDR2 YSYEKL. V trimming: 5 bases; J trimming: 11 bases; junction bases outside the gene matches: 10. The CDR3 runs 15 residues. CDR3 sequence reads: CASSGNRDRGMKLFF. The DNA of the CDR3 is TGCGCCAGCAGCGGAAACCGGGACAGGGGGATGAAACTGTTTTTT.

J is TRBJ2-3 and V is TRBV19; TRBD2 is a possible D gene (6 bases). From germline, CDR1 is LNHDA and CDR2 SQIVND (reference sequence). The CDR3 totals 13 residues. V lost 5 bases to trimming and J lost 14 bases, with 20 bases between them. CDR3 region: CASSPQDYPLAYF. The CDR3 DNA reads as TGTGCCAGTAGTCCCCAGGACTACCCCCTGGCGTATTTT.